These T cell receptor beta chains were read from a single sample in a study of CD8 T cells in Susac syndrome. TCRdb analysed the immunoSEQ multiplex PCR reads with MiXCR anew, one entry per CDR3 protein. The sample holds 110,000 or so distinct CDR3 sequences; 94% are singletons and the top ten take 0.095% to 0.1%. Source material: CD4+ T cells from PBMCs. These receptors were taken from a human donor in good health. CDR3s include the opening cysteine and the closing phenylalanine or tryptophan. A D gene is named only where the DNA matches it firmly. Expanded clones get a size class; other rows say once, few or many, or leave the size out.

J gene: TRBJ2-7; clone size: once; V gene: TRBV7-9; D gene: TRBD1; CDR3 DNA: TGTGCCAGCAGCTCCGTTACAGGGGTAGGCGAGCAGTACTTC; CDR3 protein: CASSSVTGVGEQYF
J gene: TRBJ2-7; clone size: NA; V gene: TRBV5-1; D gene: NA; CDR3 DNA: TGCGCCAGCAGCTTGGGTACAGGTAGGACCTACGAGCAGTACTTC; CDR3 protein: CASSLGTGRTYEQYF
J gene: TRBJ2-5; clone size: NA; V gene: TRBV11-2; D gene: NA; CDR3 DNA: TGTGCCAGCAGCCTGCGGCTTCAGAAGGGTGAGACCCAGTACTTC; CDR3 protein: CASSLRLQKGETQYF
J gene: TRBJ2-4; clone size: NA; V gene: TRBV19; D gene: TRBD1; CDR3 DNA: TGTGCCAGTACTCGGAGACCAGGGGGTTTAGACATTCAGTACTTC; CDR3 protein: CASTRRPGGLDIQYF
J gene: TRBJ2-5; clone size: NA; V gene: TRBV30; D gene: NA; CDR3 DNA: TGTGCCTGGAGTGTGCTGGAGACCCAGTACTTC; CDR3 protein: CAWSVLETQYF
J gene: TRBJ2-5; clone size: once; V gene: TRBV30; D gene: NA; CDR3 DNA: TGTGCCTGGAGTCGAGGGGGAGAGACCCAGTACTTC; CDR3 protein: CAWSRGGETQYF
J gene: TRBJ1-5; clone size: NA; V gene: TRBV20-1; D gene: NA; CDR3 DNA: TGCAGTGCTAGAGATAATGCCGGCAGCAATCAGCCCCAGCATTTT; CDR3 protein: CSARDNAGSNQPQHF
J gene: TRBJ2-7; clone size: few; V gene: TRBV25-1; D gene: TRBD1; CDR3 DNA: TGTGCCAGCAGTGCGACAGGGGCGGGGCTCGAGCAGTACTTC; CDR3 protein: CASSATGAGLEQYF
J gene: TRBJ2-7; clone size: NA; V gene: TRBV20-1; D gene: NA; CDR3 DNA: TGCAGTGCTGAAGTGGGCTACGAGCAGTACTTC; CDR3 protein: CSAEVGYEQYF
J gene: TRBJ2-5; clone size: NA; V gene: TRBV5-1; D gene: NA; CDR3 DNA: TGCGCCAGCAGCTTGCTGGGTTCTCGCGAGACCCAGTACTTC; CDR3 protein: CASSLLGSRETQYF
J gene: TRBJ1-1; clone size: once; V gene: TRBV12-3/TRBV12-4; D gene: TRBD1; CDR3 DNA: TGTGCCAGCAGCTCTAGGGACAGGGTTTTCTTT; CDR3 protein: CASSSRDRVFF
J gene: TRBJ2-6; clone size: NA; V gene: TRBV15; D gene: NA; CDR3 DNA: TGTGCCACCCGGGGCTCTGGGGCCAACGTCCTGACTTTC; CDR3 protein: CATRGSGANVLTF
J gene: TRBJ1-2; clone size: NA; V gene: TRBV6-6; D gene: NA; CDR3 DNA: TGTGCCAGCAGTTACAGGTCCCTAATGGGCTACACCTTC; CDR3 protein: CASSYRSLMGYTF
J gene: TRBJ2-3; clone size: NA; V gene: TRBV5-1; D gene: NA; CDR3 DNA: TGCGCCAGCAGCTTCCCTCAAGGCGATACGCAGTATTTT; CDR3 protein: CASSFPQGDTQYF
J gene: TRBJ2-5; clone size: NA; V gene: TRBV3-1; D gene: NA; CDR3 DNA: TGTGCCAGCAGCCAAGACGCAACAGAGACCCAGTACTTC; CDR3 protein: CASSQDATETQYF
J gene: TRBJ2-5; clone size: NA; V gene: TRBV7-9; D gene: TRBD1; CDR3 DNA: TGTGCCAGCAGCCATAATAATTGGGACAGGGGAAAAGAGACCCAGTACTTC; CDR3 protein: CASSHNNWDRGKETQYF
J gene: TRBJ1-5; clone size: NA; V gene: TRBV2; D gene: NA; CDR3 DNA: TGTGCCAGCAGTGAACAGGGGAATAGCAATCAGCCCCAGCATTTT; CDR3 protein: CASSEQGNSNQPQHF
J gene: TRBJ2-5; clone size: few; V gene: TRBV18; D gene: NA; CDR3 DNA: TGTGCCAGCTCACCAGGCAGCCAAGAGACCCAGTACTTC; CDR3 protein: CASSPGSQETQYF
J gene: TRBJ2-7; clone size: NA; V gene: TRBV5-1; D gene: TRBD2; CDR3 DNA: TGCGCCAGCAGCTGGGGACTAGCGGATATCTACGAGCAGTACTTC; CDR3 protein: CASSWGLADIYEQYF
J gene: TRBJ1-1; clone size: NA; V gene: TRBV7-8; D gene: TRBD1; CDR3 DNA: TGTGCCAGCAGCTTACAGGGGGCGACTGAAGCTTTCTTT; CDR3 protein: CASSLQGATEAFF
J gene: TRBJ2-5; clone size: NA; V gene: TRBV10-3; D gene: NA; CDR3 DNA: TGTGCCATCAGTGAGTCGGGGCTAGGGTTCCAAGAGACCCAGTACTTC; CDR3 protein: CAISESGLGFQETQYF
J gene: TRBJ2-7; clone size: NA; V gene: TRBV5-1; D gene: NA; CDR3 DNA: TGCGCCAGCAGCTTGGGGACGGGTAAGGGAACCTACGAGCAGTACTTC; CDR3 protein: CASSLGTGKGTYEQYF
J gene: TRBJ2-2; clone size: NA; V gene: TRBV2; D gene: TRBD1; CDR3 DNA: TGTGCCAGCAAGGGGGCTGGGAAAACCGGGGAGCTGTTTTTT; CDR3 protein: CASKGAGKTGELFF
J gene: TRBJ1-2; clone size: once; V gene: TRBV3-1; D gene: NA; CDR3 DNA: TGTGCCAGCAGCCCCCGGTTTATCGGGGGGAACTATGGCTACACCTTC; CDR3 protein: CASSPRFIGGNYGYTF
J gene: TRBJ2-7; clone size: few; V gene: TRBV28; D gene: TRBD2; CDR3 DNA: TGTGCCAGCAGTCCCGGGGGGGAGCAGTACTTC; CDR3 protein: CASSPGGEQYF
J gene: TRBJ2-3; clone size: NA; V gene: TRBV7-9; D gene: TRBD2; CDR3 DNA: TGTGCCAGCAGCACCACTAGCGGGAGCACAGATACGCAGTATTTT; CDR3 protein: CASSTTSGSTDTQYF
J gene: TRBJ2-1; clone size: NA; V gene: TRBV4-3; D gene: TRBD2; CDR3 DNA: TGCGCCAGCAGCCAAGATCCGTACGGGAGGCTGGAGGAGCAGTTCTTC; CDR3 protein: CASSQDPYGRLEEQFF
J gene: TRBJ1-1; clone size: NA; V gene: TRBV18; D gene: TRBD1; CDR3 DNA: TGTGCCAGCTCACCAACAGGGGAAGGATGGACTGAAGCTTTCTTT; CDR3 protein: CASSPTGEGWTEAFF
J gene: TRBJ2-5; clone size: NA; V gene: TRBV20-1; D gene: TRBD2; CDR3 DNA: TGCAGTGCTAGAGACCTCAAGGGGCGAGCGGGAATTGTCGGGAGAGAGACCCAGTACTTC; CDR3 protein: CSARDLKGRAGIVGRETQYF
J gene: TRBJ2-5; clone size: NA; V gene: TRBV7-9; D gene: TRBD2; CDR3 DNA: TGTGCCAGCAGCATGGGGACTAGCGGGATACAGACCCAGTACTTC; CDR3 protein: CASSMGTSGIQTQYF
J gene: TRBJ2-2; clone size: NA; V gene: TRBV29-1; D gene: NA; CDR3 DNA: TGCAGCGTTGTTTTGGGGAAATCCGGGGAGCTGTTTTTT; CDR3 protein: CSVVLGKSGELFF
J gene: TRBJ1-5; clone size: NA; V gene: TRBV28; D gene: TRBD1; CDR3 DNA: TGTGCCAGCAGTTTGGCCGGGACAGGGGGCTACCAGCCCCAGCATTTT; CDR3 protein: CASSLAGTGGYQPQHF
J gene: TRBJ2-1; clone size: NA; V gene: TRBV6-1; D gene: NA; CDR3 DNA: TGTGCCAGCATAGGGGGAGAGTGGCTCAATGAGCAGTTCTTC; CDR3 protein: CASIGGEWLNEQFF
J gene: TRBJ2-7; clone size: NA; V gene: TRBV2; D gene: TRBD2; CDR3 DNA: TGTGCCAGCAGCAGACTAGCGGGAGTTGTCGAGCAGTACTTC; CDR3 protein: CASSRLAGVVEQYF
J gene: TRBJ2-7; clone size: NA; V gene: TRBV29-1; D gene: NA; CDR3 DNA: TGCAGCGTTGTTTTCGGGAGCCACTCCTACGAGCAGTACTTC; CDR3 protein: CSVVFGSHSYEQYF
J gene: TRBJ2-5; clone size: NA; V gene: TRBV3-1; D gene: NA; CDR3 DNA: TGTGCCAGCAGCCAAGGACTCGCAGGGACCCAGTACTTC; CDR3 protein: CASSQGLAGTQYF
J gene: TRBJ2-2; clone size: NA; V gene: TRBV28; D gene: TRBD1; CDR3 DNA: TGTGCCAGCAGATCAGGACAGGGCTCCTCCGGGGAGCTGTTTTTT; CDR3 protein: CASRSGQGSSGELFF
J gene: TRBJ2-5; clone size: NA; V gene: TRBV7-2; D gene: TRBD2; CDR3 DNA: TGTGCCAGCAGCTTTGCAACTAGCGGGAGTTGGGACCAAGAGACCCAGTACTTC; CDR3 protein: CASSFATSGSWDQETQYF
J gene: TRBJ2-4; clone size: NA; V gene: TRBV4-1; D gene: TRBD2; CDR3 DNA: TGCGCCAGTGGACGGGAGGTGTCCAAAAACATTCAGTACTTC; CDR3 protein: CASGREVSKNIQYF
J gene: TRBJ2-7; clone size: NA; V gene: TRBV20-1; D gene: NA; CDR3 DNA: TGCAGTGCTGCCCGTGGGTTGCGGCCGAACTACGAGCAGTACTTC; CDR3 protein: CSAARGLRPNYEQYF
J gene: TRBJ1-1; clone size: NA; V gene: TRBV6-2/TRBV6-3; D gene: NA; CDR3 DNA: TGTGCCAGCAATTACCTGGGAACTGAAGCTTTCTTT; CDR3 protein: CASNYLGTEAFF
J gene: TRBJ2-1; clone size: NA; V gene: TRBV27; D gene: TRBD2; CDR3 DNA: TGTGCCAGCAGTGCGACTAGCGGGAGTGCTGGGGAGCAGTTCTTC; CDR3 protein: CASSATSGSAGEQFF
J gene: TRBJ2-1; clone size: NA; V gene: TRBV4-3; D gene: NA; CDR3 DNA: TGCGCCAGCGGAGGTACAAGGACCTACAATGAGCAGTTCTTC; CDR3 protein: CASGGTRTYNEQFF
J gene: TRBJ2-7; clone size: NA; V gene: TRBV29-1; D gene: NA; CDR3 DNA: TGCAGCGTTGAATGGGAAGGGAGAGGGACCTACGAGCAGTACTTC; CDR3 protein: CSVEWEGRGTYEQYF
J gene: TRBJ2-3; clone size: NA; V gene: TRBV7-7; D gene: TRBD1; CDR3 DNA: TGTGCTAGCGTCGAGGACAGGGGGCACCCTAGCACAGATACGCAGTATTTT; CDR3 protein: CASVEDRGHPSTDTQYF
J gene: TRBJ2-1; clone size: NA; V gene: TRBV24-1; D gene: NA; CDR3 DNA: TGTGCCACCAGTGATTTGCCAGGGGATTCGGATGAGCAGTTCTTC; CDR3 protein: CATSDLPGDSDEQFF
J gene: TRBJ2-7; clone size: NA; V gene: TRBV20-1; D gene: TRBD1; CDR3 DNA: TGCAGTGCTCCTCAGGGGGCTCGAGGAGGGGTGAGGGAGCAGTACTTC; CDR3 protein: CSAPQGARGGVREQYF
J gene: TRBJ2-3; clone size: NA; V gene: TRBV2; D gene: TRBD2; CDR3 DNA: TGTGCCAGCAGTGTCCGGACTAGCGACACAGATACGCAGTATTTT; CDR3 protein: CASSVRTSDTDTQYF
J gene: TRBJ2-5; clone size: NA; V gene: TRBV28; D gene: NA; CDR3 DNA: TGTGCCAGCAGTCCCTCGAAGGGAATGGAGACCCAGTACTTC; CDR3 protein: CASSPSKGMETQYF
J gene: TRBJ2-1; clone size: NA; V gene: TRBV29-1; D gene: NA; CDR3 DNA: TGCAGCGCTCGAAGTACTGAGCAGTTCTTC; CDR3 protein: CSARSTEQFF
J gene: TRBJ2-7; clone size: NA; V gene: TRBV5-1; D gene: TRBD2; CDR3 DNA: TGCGCCAGCAGCTTGGATCGACTAGCGGGTGCCTACGAGCAGTACTTC; CDR3 protein: CASSLDRLAGAYEQYF